Sequencing of this T cell receptor (beta chain) was carried out in a study of early T cells in non-severe SARS-CoV-2 infection. In the study overall: Unpaired chains resulted from sequencing bulk RNA of unsorted whole blood. Study conclusions and caveats: VDJdb matching skewed toward anti-spike CD8 responses, missing private and CD4 specificities.

This clonotype was counted a few times. The antigen is not known. V was trimmed by 1 base and J by 6 bases, leaving 4 bases between them. Germline V CDR1 and CDR2: DFQATT, SNEGSKA (reference sequence). There are 10 residues in the CDR3. Unique molecular identifiers (one per individual cDNA molecule) were attached. TCRdb processed the 5' RACE reads anew with MiXCR; each CDR3 protein has one entry. The repertoire holds approximately 76,000 distinct CDR3 sequences, with 10% to 12% as singletons. The source is an adult who was a healthcare worker with PCR-confirmed SARS-CoV-2 infection or an uninfected control (not recorded which). The material sequenced was whole blood. The V gene is TRBV20-1, the J gene TRBJ2-7, with unresolved D. CDR3 loop: CSARVGEQYF. CDR3 DNA: TGCAGTGCTAGAGTCGGCGAGCAGTACTTC.